The 29 T cell receptor beta chains below were found in one sample sequenced in a study of T-cell reconstitution after alpha-beta-depleted transplantation in children. TCRbeta library preparation incorporated unique molecular identifiers. TCRdb itself ran the PCR reads through MiXCR, one entry per CDR3 protein. The sample lists 700,000 to 950,000 distinct CDR3 sequences; approximately 15% were seen once. Sequencing was performed on PBMCs, mostly from graft donor cells, taken 360 days after TCRalphabeta/CD19-depleted stem cell transplant. Receptor source: a male patient younger than 18 who had a stem cell transplant for acute lymphoblastic leukemia, so the T cells may come from the graft donor.

The chain joins TRBV29-1 to TRBJ2-1; the match to TRBD1 covers 9 bases. J was trimmed by 4 bases and V by 8 bases; bases with no gene match: 3. Germline values: CDR1 SQVTM, CDR2 ANQGSEA. The CDR3 covers 12 residues. CDR3 in amino acids: CSFGTGYNEQFF. CDR3 coding DNA: TGCAGCTTTGGGACAGGGTACAATGAGCAGTTCTTC.

This clonotype showed up just a few times. V gene TRBV2 combines with J gene TRBJ1-5; 9 bases agree with TRBD1. The CDR3 length is 15 residues. Looked up from germline, CDR1 is SNHLY and CDR2 is FYNNEI. After removal of 4 bases from V and 2 bases from J, the junction contained 3 bases not matched to a gene. This CDR3 reads CASSGDRVGNQPQHF. DNA for the CDR3: TGTGCCAGCAGTGGGGACAGGGTGGGCAATCAGCCCCAGCATTTT.

The rearrangement joins TRBV20-1 to TRBJ2-3; either TRBD1 or TRBD2 may fit D (5 bases each). The CDR3 has 15 residues. Germline CDR1 is DFQATT and CDR2 is SNEGSKA (reference sequence). Trimming took 0 bases from V and 11 from J, leaving 21 bases between them. The CDR3 region is CSARDLPEWDQGQYF. In nucleotides, the CDR3 is TGCAGTGCTAGAGATCTCCCTGAATGGGACCAGGGGCAGTATTTT.

The V call is TRBV10-3, the J call TRBJ2-1; D remains unclear. Germline CDR1 reads ENHRY; CDR2 reads SYGVKD. The CDR3 spans 14 residues. Deletions cut 0 bases from V and 6 bases from J, with 9 bases between. CDR3 sequence: CAISESNRLNEQFF. CDR3 in DNA: TGTGCCATCAGTGAGTCGAATCGGCTCAATGAGCAGTTCTTC.

This clonotype has a handful of counts. DNA of the CDR3: TGTGCCAGCAGCTTAGTGGGTGGCGGACCGAATGAGCAGTTCTTC. Amino acid sequence: CASSLVGGGPNEQFF. This chain connects TRBV7-9 to TRBJ2-1; D is unresolved. Trimming stripped 1 base from V and 7 bases from J, with 14 bases between. The CDR3 loop spans 15 amino acids. Germline V lookup: CDR1 SEHNR, CDR2 FQNEAQ (reference sequence). The full variable domain, rest sourced from reference TRBV7-9 and TRBJ2-1, is DTGVSQNPRHKITKRGQNVTFRCDPISEHNRLYWYRQTLGQGPEFLTYFQNEAQLEKSRLLSDRFSAERPKGSFSTLEIQRTEQGDSAMYLCASSLVGGGPNEQFFGPGTRLTVL.

This clonotype showed up just a few times. The chain couples TRBV6-5 to TRBJ2-3; D is possibly TRBD2 (5 bases). Trimming removed 2 bases from V and 0 bases from J, with 12 bases in between. This CDR3 has 16 residues. Germline assignment: CDR1 MNHEY and CDR2 SVGAGI. In DNA, the CDR3 is TGTGCCAGCAGTTACGAGAGGGCAAGAAGCACAGATACGCAGTATTTT. Translation: CASSYERARSTDTQYF.

The rearrangement links TRBV12-3 or TRBV12-4 to TRBJ2-1; D is unclear. The V end lost 6 bases, the J end lost 7 bases, and 13 bases lay between the germline ends. This CDR3 region has 13 residues. CDR3 nucleotides: TGTGCCAGCAGCCTGGGGTTCCCTAATGAGCAGTTCTTC. Translating gives CASSLGFPNEQFF.

In its sample, this clonotype was seen a few times. The chain uses TRBV5-1 and TRBJ2-1; the match to TRBD2 covers 7 bases. The CDR3 length is 15 residues. Losses at the gene ends were 3 bases for V and 2 bases for J; bases not matched to a gene: 5. Germline V gives CDR1 SGHRS, CDR2 YFSETQ. CDR3 region: CASSSERGPYNEQFF. CDR3 DNA sequence: TGCGCCAGCAGCTCCGAGCGGGGACCCTACAATGAGCAGTTCTTC.

This clonotype was recorded at least ten times. The rearrangement joins TRBV29-1 to TRBJ2-7, with 9 bases fitting TRBD1. The CDR3 has 13 amino acids. Germline V lookup: CDR1 SQVTM, CDR2 ANQGSEA. The J segment lost 4 bases and the V segment lost 2 bases, leaving 3 bases of the junction unmatched. The CDR3 reads CSVELDRGYEQYF. The CDR3 nucleotides read TGCAGCGTTGAATTGGACAGGGGTTACGAGCAGTACTTC.

The chain uses TRBV12-3 or TRBV12-4 and TRBJ2-2; TRBD1 matches at 10 bases. The V segment lost 5 bases and the J segment 7 bases; nucleotides outside the gene matches: 10. The CDR3 runs to 16 residues. The CDR3 bases are TGTGCCAGCAGTCCGGGACAGGGGCGGGTAATCGGGGAGCTGTTTTTT. Its translation: CASSPGQGRVIGELFF.

This clonotype has only a few counts. The chain joins TRBV7-9 to TRBJ2-5, with D perhaps given as TRBD1 or TRBD2 (5 bases each). The germline V gene encodes CDR1 SEHNR and CDR2 FQNEAQ (reference sequence). Between the trimmed V and J ends, which lost 5 bases and 5 bases, there was a span of 15 bases. This CDR3 is built from 14 residues. CDR3 in amino acids: CASSGTGTRETQYF. The CDR3 bases are TGTGCCAGCAGCGGGACCGGTACGCGGGAGACCCAGTACTTC.

V usage is TRBV5-1 and J usage is TRBJ2-1; the match to TRBD2 covers 15 bases. The CDR3 covers 16 residues. V lost 4 bases to trimming and J lost 7 bases; unmatched junction nucleotides: 6. The germline V gene has CDR1 SGHRS and CDR2 YFSETQ. This CDR3 reads CASSTAGTSGRNEQFF. In nucleotides, the CDR3 is TGCGCCAGCAGCACCGCCGGGACTAGCGGGAGGAATGAGCAGTTCTTC.

A few counts support this clonotype. The gene calls are TRBV5-1 and TRBJ2-7; possibly TRBD2 for D (7 bases). The CDR3 contains 15 residues. The V end was cut by 0 bases, the J end by 3 bases, with 13 bases between. The germline CDR1 and CDR2 sequences are SGHRS and YFSETQ. Written as DNA, the CDR3 is TGCGCCAGCAGCTTGGGGGGGGGCATCAACTACGAGCAGTACTTC. Protein product: CASSLGGGINYEQYF.

V usage is TRBV19 and J usage is TRBJ2-1; possibly TRBD2 for D (6 bases). The germline V gene encodes CDR1 LNHDA and CDR2 SQIVND (reference sequence). Trimming removed 8 bases from V and 3 bases from J, with 14 bases in between. The CDR3 contains 14 residues. CDR3 coding DNA: TGTGCCAGTCGTCAGTCGGGGGACTACAATGAGCAGTTCTTC. It encodes CASRQSGDYNEQFF.

This clonotype was seen more than once but under ten times. The rearrangement links TRBV12-3 or TRBV12-4 to TRBJ2-7, with 10 positions matching TRBD1. Trimming cost V 6 bases and J 5 bases; bases outside gene matches: 10. The CDR3 is 15 amino acids. The CDR3 loop is CASSSPGQGSNEQYF. The CDR3 DNA reads as TGTGCCAGCAGCTCTCCGGGACAGGGGTCTAACGAGCAGTACTTC.

The CDR3 bases are TGTGCCAGCTCCCCGGACTCCGGTGCACCCCTCCACTTT. Its protein is CASSPDSGAPLHF. The chain couples TRBV18 to TRBJ1-6; D gene ambiguous. Germline-derived CDR1 and CDR2 are KGHSH and LQKENI. V was pared by 6 bases and J by 11 bases, with 14 bases between. There are 13 residues in the CDR3.

The chain carries TRBV2 and TRBJ2-4, with a possible D match to TRBD2 (5 bases). Trimming pared 2 bases from V and 0 bases from J, leaving 8 bases between. Germline CDR1 and CDR2: SNHLY and FYNNEI. This CDR3 region has 15 residues. CDR3 region: CASSEREVAKNIQYF. The CDR3 bases are TGTGCCAGCAGTGAACGGGAAGTAGCCAAAAACATTCAGTACTTC.

The V call is TRBV15, the J call TRBJ2-7; D is undetermined. V was pared by 4 bases and J by 3 bases, with 13 bases between. The CDR3 runs to 14 residues. Germline CDR1 is LNHNV and CDR2 is YYDKDF (reference sequence). This CDR3 reads CATSTLDGNYEQYF. The DNA of the CDR3 is TGTGCCACCAGCACTTTGGACGGAAACTACGAGCAGTACTTC. The complete variable domain, with remaining parts taken from reference TRBV15 and TRBJ2-7, reads DAMVIQNPRYQVTQFGKPVTLSCSQTLNHNVMYWYQQKSSQAPKLLFHYYDKDFNNEADTPDNFQSRRPNTSFCFLDIRSPGLGDTAMYLCATSTLDGNYEQYFGPGTRLTVT.

This clonotype was seen a few times. This chain links TRBV5-1 with TRBJ2-5; 9 bases map to TRBD1. The CDR3 spans 12 residues. V lost 7 bases to trimming and J lost 5 bases; unmatched junction nucleotides: 3. Per the germline V gene, CDR1 is SGHRS and CDR2 is YFSETQ. CDR3 region: CASYRGLETQYF. In nucleotides, the CDR3 is TGCGCCAGCTACAGGGGGCTGGAGACCCAGTACTTC.

This clonotype was found many times. The rearrangement uses TRBV7-8 and TRBJ2-2, with 13 bases that match TRBD2. Germline CDR1 SGHVS, CDR2 FQNEAQ. This CDR3 has 20 residues. The junction had 12 bases not matched to a gene; V was cut back by 4 bases and J by 1 base. The CDR3 DNA is TGTGCCAGCAGCTGGGGACTAGCGGGACTAGGATCCATGAACACCGGGGAGCTGTTTTTT. Translating it yields CASSWGLAGLGSMNTGELFF. Complete variable domain (other parts from reference TRBV7-8 and TRBJ2-2): GAGVSQSPRYKVAKRGQDVALRCDPISGHVSLFWYQQALGQGPEFLTYFQNEAQLDKSGLPSDRFFAERPEGSVSTLKIQRTQQEDSAVYLCASSWGLAGLGSMNTGELFFGEGSRLTVL.

This clonotype was observed a few times. The chain joins TRBV10-2 to TRBJ1-5; D uncertain. The ends were cut back, 7 bases at V and 4 bases at J, with 17 bases in the middle. Germline lookup yields CDR1 WSHSY and CDR2 SAAADI. The CDR3 sequence is 15 residues long. CDR3 region: CASTQGPAVNQPQHF. The CDR3 DNA sequence: TGCGCCAGCACTCAAGGGCCAGCCGTAAATCAGCCCCAGCATTTT.

V usage is TRBV5-1 and J usage is TRBJ2-1; the match to TRBD2 covers 16 bases. The CDR3 runs to 20 residues. The V gene end was trimmed by 1 base and the J gene end by 5 bases; junction bases not matched to a gene: 12. CDR1 SGHRS and CDR2 YFSETQ come from the germline V gene. CDR3 nucleotide sequence: TGCGCCAGCAGCTTGTTTGCCGAGGGGACTAGCGGGAGGGCCAACAATGAGCAGTTCTTC. Protein product: CASSLFAEGTSGRANNEQFF.

The genes are TRBV29-1 and TRBJ2-5; no firm D call. This CDR3 is 12 amino acids long. Germline CDR1 is SQVTM and CDR2 is ANQGSEA. V dropped 5 bases and J dropped 6 bases, with 13 bases sitting between them. The CDR3 bases are TGCAGCGTTTTAACTGACCTCCAGACCCAGTACTTC. This sequence encodes CSVLTDLQTQYF.

This clonotype was counted only a few times. The chain employs TRBV9 and TRBJ2-3; D might be TRBD1 (6 bases). The V gene's germline CDR1 is SGDLS and CDR2 YYNGEE. The CDR3 loop spans 17 amino acids. Trimming took off 3 bases at V and 4 bases at J, with 21 bases between the two ends. The CDR3 DNA is TGTGCCAGCAGCGGCCAGGGGACCCTTCTGGGCGCAGATACGCAGTATTTT. Protein: CASSGQGTLLGADTQYF.

The chain has TRBV15 and TRBJ1-2; D gene unclear. The CDR3 loop spans 15 amino acids. The germline gives CDR1 LNHNV, CDR2 YYDKDF (reference sequence). Trimming pared 0 bases from V and 5 bases from J, leaving 13 bases between. The CDR3: CATSRDRKIPYGYTF. The CDR3 DNA reads TGTGCCACCAGCAGAGATAGAAAAATTCCTTATGGCTACACCTTC.

The rearrangement joins TRBV10-2 to TRBJ2-3; no firm D call. Trimming took off 7 bases at V and 0 bases at J, with 5 bases between the two ends. The CDR3 extends over 12 amino acids. CDR1 is WSHSY, CDR2 SAAADI, per germline. CDR3 DNA: TGCGCCAGCAAGGTCAGCACAGATACGCAGTATTTT. Encoded protein: CASKVSTDTQYF.

The chain recombines TRBV20-1 with TRBJ2-1; 11 nucleotides match TRBD2. Germline V CDR1 and CDR2: DFQATT, SNEGSKA (reference sequence). The V gene end was trimmed by 7 bases and the J gene end by 8 bases; junction bases not matched to a gene: 10. The CDR3 is 14 amino acids. In DNA, the CDR3 is TGCAGTGTACTAGCGGGAGTGGGTCGGGATGAGCAGTTCTTC. It is translated as CSVLAGVGRDEQFF.

This clonotype was recorded a few times. J is TRBJ1-6 and V is TRBV11-2; TRBD1 is a possible D gene (5 bases). The CDR3 extends over 17 amino acids. Trimming pared 1 base from V and 3 bases from J, leaving 13 bases between. Germline V gene lookup returns CDR1 SGHAT and CDR2 FQNNGV. CDR3 DNA sequence: TGTGCCAGCAGCTTAGGGTACAAGGGGTACTATAATTCACCCCTCCACTTT. Its protein is CASSLGYKGYYNSPLHF.

This clonotype was observed a few times. The CDR3 DNA reads as TGTGCCAGCAGCCTGGGGACTAGCAATACGCAGTATTTT. Its protein product is CASSLGTSNTQYF. The J gene is TRBJ2-3, the V gene TRBV4-2; 9 bases map to TRBD2. This CDR3 is 13 amino acids long. Germline CDR1 reads LGHNA; CDR2 reads YNFKEQ. The V gene end was trimmed by 4 bases and the J gene end by 7 bases; junction bases not matched to a gene: 3.